This entry concerns a single T cell receptor (beta chain). CDR1 is SNHLY, CDR2 FYNNEI, per germline. This CDR3 contains 14 residues. Trimming pared 6 bases from V and 7 bases from J, leaving 18 bases between. The data stem from a study of cytomegalovirus exposure and HLA in healthy donors. The PCR contained 60 Vbeta and 13 Jbeta primers. The repertoire was sequenced with immunoSEQ multiplex PCR; TCRdb's copy has only in-frame clones and lacks some. This sample's clone table lists 75,000 to 85,000 clones. Sequencing was performed on PBMCs. The receptor was isolated from a man aged 18 to 30 in good health and CMV-seropositive. The chain links TRBV2 to TRBJ1-1; D ambiguous. The CDR3 nucleotides read TGTGCCAGCAGACTCCCGGAGAAGAAGGATGAAGCTTTCTTT. It translates to CASRLPEKKDEAFF.